The 4 T cell receptor beta chains below all came from one sample that was sequenced in a study of regulatory T cells in long-lasting Graves disease. Time point here: newly diagnosed GD, antithyroid drugs for less than 3 months. Preparation of the TCR library used RNA extracted from PBMCs. Building the TCR beta libraries relied on iRepertoire HTBI primers, and CDR3 regions underwent Arm-PCR. In TCRdb, the multiplex PCR reads were re-called with MiXCR into one record per CDR3 protein. Among roughly 530,000 distinct CDR3 sequences listed, around 15% were seen once. This sample was shared with a second study, whose subject was T cells in Graves' hyperthyroidism and ophthalmopathy.

This sample comprised peripheral blood mononuclear cells (PBMCs), obtained at new diagnosis, from a patient treated with antithyroid drugs. The source is a middle-aged woman with Graves disease.

This clonotype occurred a few times. Here the CDR3 DNA reads TGTGCCAGCAGCTTAGAAGGGACAGGACACTACGAGCAGTACTTC. Its translation: CASSLEGTGHYEQYF. The V gene is TRBV7-2, the J gene TRBJ2-7, with 8 bases that match TRBD1. V shed 1 base, J shed 3 bases, and the junction held 5 bases outside the gene matches. The CDR3 has 15 amino acids. The germline V gene has CDR1 SGHTA and CDR2 FQGNSA. Full variable domain (rest looked up from reference TRBV7-2 and TRBJ2-7): GAGVSQSPSNKVTEKGKDVELRCDPISGHTALYWYRQSLGQGLEFLIYFQGNSAPDKSGLPSDRFSAERTGGSVSTLTIQRTQQEDSAVYLCASSLEGTGHYEQYFGPGTRLTVT.

This clonotype came up many times. The chain carries TRBV7-9 and TRBJ1-4; unclear D gene. Germline lookup yields CDR1 SEHNR and CDR2 FQNEAQ (reference sequence). V was clipped by 5 bases and J by 0 bases, with 10 bases between them. The CDR3 covers 15 residues. The CDR3 reads CASSKRRATNEKLFF. The DNA for the CDR3 is TGTGCCAGCAGCAAGAGAAGGGCAACTAATGAAAAACTGTTTTTT.

This clonotype occurred many times. CDR3 region: CASSLEGLTGELFF. In DNA, the CDR3 is TGTGCCAGCAGTTTAGAGGGATTGACCGGGGAGCTGTTTTTT. The chain links TRBV12-3 or TRBV12-4 to TRBJ2-2; D remains unclear. This CDR3 comprises 14 residues. V was cut by 1 base and J by 5 bases, with 8 bases left in between.

This clonotype occurred a few times. The chain couples TRBV2 to TRBJ2-7; no definite D call. Per the germline V gene, CDR1 is SNHLY and CDR2 is FYNNEI. Trimming stripped 2 bases from V and 3 bases from J, with 11 bases between. The CDR3 contains 14 residues. The CDR3 bases are TGTGCCAGCAGTGAACGTGGATCCTTCTACGAGCAGTACTTC. It encodes CASSERGSFYEQYF.